Listed below are T cell receptor beta chains from one sample, sequenced in a study of shared clonotypes between healthy human individuals. TCRdb's copy holds only in-frame clones and misses some; the assay was immunoSEQ multiplex PCR. The table lists about 490,000 clones, about 85% of them singletons. Sequencing used PBMCs. These receptor sequences come from a woman in her thirties or forties in good health. Some clones in this sample may be carry-over from other donors' samples. The CDR3 runs from the conserved cysteine through the conserved F or W. The D gene is left open where the match is weak. Rows may omit the clone size; those that give it use once, few, many or a size class.

V gene	D gene	J gene	clone size	CDR3 protein	CDR3 DNA
TRBV6-5	TRBD2	TRBJ2-7	.	CASSKRGDEQYF	TGTGCCAGCTCCAAGCGGGGTGACGAGCAGTACTTC
TRBV11-2	.	TRBJ2-3	.	CASSLVGADTQYF	TGTGCCAGCAGCTTAGTGGGAGCAGATACGCAGTATTTT
TRBV7-9	.	TRBJ2-7	.	CASSLVQASSYEQYF	TGTGCCAGCAGCTTAGTCCAGGCCAGCTCCTACGAGCAGTACTTC
TRBV10-2	TRBD2	TRBJ2-7	few	CASSESPLVEGLASSYEQYF	TGCGCCAGCAGTGAGTCCCCTTTAGTTGAGGGACTAGCGAGCTCCTACGAGCAGTACTTC
TRBV14	.	TRBJ2-2	.	CASSPGTNTGELFF	TGTGCCAGCAGCCCCGGAACGAACACCGGGGAGCTGTTTTTT
TRBV9	.	TRBJ1-1	.	CASSVAGTGTEAFF	TGTGCCAGCAGCGTAGCTGGGACTGGCACTGAAGCTTTCTTT
TRBV4-1	.	TRBJ2-4	.	CASSHPSQKNIQYF	TGCGCCAGCAGCCATCCCAGTCAGAAAAACATTCAGTACTTC
TRBV5-1	TRBD2	TRBJ2-2	.	CASSFLAGGPKTGELFF	TGCGCCAGCAGCTTTCTAGCGGGAGGGCCGAAGACCGGGGAGCTGTTTTTT
TRBV5-1	.	TRBJ1-2	once	CASSLAPGPLGYTF	TGCGCCAGCAGCTTGGCCCCAGGGCCTCTCGGCTACACCTTC
TRBV5-1	TRBD1	TRBJ1-4	.	CASSDPQGANEKLFF	TGCGCCAGCAGCGACCCACAGGGGGCTAATGAAAAACTGTTTTTT
TRBV28	TRBD1	TRBJ1-2	.	CASRTGTGTSGYGYTF	TGTGCCAGCAGAACCGGGACAGGGACTTCGGGCTATGGCTACACCTTC
TRBV18	.	TRBJ1-5	.	CASSPNWGGGNQPQHF	TGTGCCAGCTCACCAAATTGGGGGGGCGGAAATCAGCCCCAGCATTTT
TRBV4-2	.	TRBJ2-7	.	CASSQEVGVGGNEQYF	TGTGCCAGCAGCCAAGAGGTGGGAGTGGGTGGAAACGAGCAGTACTTC
TRBV27	TRBD1	TRBJ1-2	.	CASSLLGTGGFSNYGYTF	TGTGCCAGCAGTTTGTTAGGGACAGGGGGCTTCAGTAACTATGGCTACACCTTC
TRBV19	TRBD1	TRBJ2-5	.	CASTTGTAELETQYF	TGTGCCAGTACCACCGGGACAGCGGAATTAGAGACCCAGTACTTC
TRBV7-3	TRBD1	TRBJ1-3	.	CASSLTGAAGNTIYF	TGTGCCAGCAGCCTTACAGGGGCAGCTGGAAACACCATATATTTT
TRBV5-1	.	TRBJ2-1	.	CASSLDGSYNEQFF	TGCGCCAGCAGCTTGGACGGCTCCTACAATGAGCAGTTCTTC
TRBV11-2	TRBD2	TRBJ2-4	few	CASSSGLAGPRGAKNIQYF	TGTGCCAGCAGCTCGGGACTAGCGGGACCTAGAGGGGCCAAAAACATTCAGTACTTC
TRBV14	.	TRBJ2-7	.	CASSLWDGYEQYF	TGTGCCAGCAGCCTCTGGGACGGCTACGAGCAGTACTTC
TRBV10-1	TRBD1	TRBJ1-1	.	CASGDRVRGPTEAFF	TGCGCCAGCGGAGACAGGGTTAGGGGTCCCACTGAAGCTTTCTTT
TRBV11-2	.	TRBJ2-1	.	CASSFNRDPQFF	TGTGCCAGCAGCTTTAACCGGGACCCGCAGTTCTTC
TRBV5-4	TRBD2	TRBJ2-7	.	CASSLTSGKYEQYF	TGTGCCAGCAGCTTGACTAGCGGGAAGTACGAGCAGTACTTC
TRBV15	.	TRBJ2-4	.	CATSETKAKNIQYF	TGTGCCACCAGTGAGACTAAAGCCAAAAACATTCAGTACTTC
TRBV5-6	TRBD1	TRBJ2-6	.	CASSLGTGSSGANVLTF	TGTGCCAGCAGCTTGGGGACAGGCAGCTCTGGGGCCAACGTCCTGACTTTC
TRBV19	TRBD2	TRBJ2-1	.	CASSIPGLAFNEQFF	TGTGCCAGTAGTATTCCCGGACTAGCATTCAATGAGCAGTTCTTC
TRBV27	.	TRBJ2-1	.	CASRGNSDEQFF	TGTGCCAGCAGGGGTAATTCGGATGAGCAGTTCTTC
TRBV6-4	.	TRBJ2-2	.	CASGNTGELFF	TGTGCCAGCGGGAACACCGGGGAGCTGTTTTTT
TRBV7-2	.	TRBJ2-3	.	CASSLVGGRGTDTQYF	TGTGCCAGCAGCTTAGTTGGAGGGAGGGGGACAGATACGCAGTATTTT
TRBV6-4	.	TRBJ1-1	.	CASSTKRGHLNTEAFF	TGTGCCAGCAGCACCAAAAGAGGGCACTTGAACACTGAAGCTTTCTTT
TRBV28	TRBD1	TRBJ1-2	.	CASSLGTGGGYGYTF	TGTGCCAGCAGCCTTGGGACAGGGGGCGGGTATGGCTACACCTTC
TRBV11-1	TRBD1	TRBJ2-5	.	CASTQPGQPGMETQYF	TGTGCCAGCACCCAACCGGGACAGCCGGGCATGGAGACCCAGTACTTC
TRBV7-9	.	TRBJ1-4	.	CASSPRLEEKLFF	TGTGCCAGCAGCCCGCGTTTGGAGGAAAAACTGTTTTTT
TRBV2	.	TRBJ2-3	.	CASSPGDVTDTQYF	TGTGCCAGCAGTCCGGGAGACGTCACAGATACGCAGTATTTT
TRBV5-5	.	TRBJ2-2	.	CASSLVTNTGELFF	TGTGCCAGCAGCTTGGTCACAAACACCGGGGAGCTGTTTTTT
TRBV7-8	TRBD1	TRBJ1-5	.	CASTEKTGMGNQPQHF	TGTGCCAGCACCGAAAAGACAGGGATGGGCAATCAGCCCCAGCATTTT
TRBV14	TRBD2	TRBJ2-1	.	CASSRGTSGTYEQFF	TGTGCCAGCAGCCGCGGGACTAGCGGGACGTATGAGCAGTTCTTC
TRBV28	TRBD1	TRBJ1-1	.	CASTGQGLNTEAFF	TGTGCCAGCACCGGACAGGGTCTGAACACTGAAGCTTTCTTT
TRBV15	.	TRBJ2-7	.	CATSRDRWGSGEQYF	TGTGCCACCAGCAGAGATCGGTGGGGGTCGGGCGAGCAGTACTTC
TRBV28	.	TRBJ1-4	.	CASSRTSTNEKLFF	TGTGCCAGCAGCCGGACATCAACTAATGAAAAACTGTTTTTT
TRBV11-2	.	TRBJ2-2	.	CASSADTGELFF	TGTGCCAGCAGCGCCGACACCGGGGAGCTGTTTTTT
TRBV7-2	.	TRBJ1-4	.	CASSLEGRVDEKLFF	TGTGCCAGCAGCTTAGAGGGCAGGGTAGATGAAAAACTGTTTTTT
TRBV18	TRBD1	TRBJ1-2	.	CASSERDSDLGSYTF	TGTGCCAGCTCAGAGCGGGACAGCGACTTGGGAAGCTACACCTTC
TRBV15	TRBD2	TRBJ2-7	.	CATSTGSSGNYEQYF	TGTGCCACCAGCACTGGATCTAGCGGAAACTACGAGCAGTACTTC
TRBV6-5	.	TRBJ1-1	.	CASSTYMGSTEAFF	TGTGCCAGCAGTACCTACATGGGGTCCACTGAAGCTTTCTTT
TRBV7-3	.	TRBJ1-1	.	CASSLDGQNTEAFF	TGTGCCAGCAGTTTGGACGGACAGAACACTGAAGCTTTCTTT
TRBV6-1	.	TRBJ1-2	.	CASTPTGVANYGYTF	TGTGCCAGCACACCGACGGGGGTAGCGAACTATGGCTACACCTTC
TRBV7-9	.	TRBJ2-7	few	CASSSVTVGYEQYF	TGTGCCAGCAGCTCCGTTACCGTAGGGTACGAGCAGTACTTC